Each of the 18 T cell receptor beta chains below was sequenced from the same sample in a study of blood T cell repertoires in COVID-19. Libraries were prepared by immunoSEQ multiplex PCR; TCRdb keeps only in-frame clonotypes and omits some of them. The table shows some 290,000 clones, with approximately 89% occurring only once. The sequenced sample consisted of PBMCs or T cells enriched from blood (not recorded which). Receptors originate from a woman in her 30s who had recovered from COVID-19.

J is TRBJ2-7 and V is TRBV5-4; tentatively, D is TRBD2 (6 bases). Trimming stripped 4 bases from V and 2 bases from J, with 13 bases between. CDR1 is SGHNT, CDR2 YYREEE, per germline (reference sequence). The CDR3 sequence is 14 residues long. As DNA, the CDR3 is TGTGCCAGCAGCCGCGGGACTCTCCCCTACGAGCAGTACTTC. It is translated as CASSRGTLPYEQYF.

V and J are TRBV9 and TRBJ2-7, with TRBD1 matching 7 bases. The CDR3 contains 17 residues. The germline V gene has CDR1 SGDLS and CDR2 YYNGEE. Trimming cost V 4 bases and J 0 bases; bases outside gene matches: 13. In DNA, the CDR3 is TGTGCCAGCAGCCCAACGGGACAGACAAAATCCTCCTACGAGCAGTACTTC. Translating gives CASSPTGQTKSSYEQYF.

The chain recombines TRBV19 with TRBJ1-5; TRBD1 aligns across 9 bases. V dropped 8 bases and J dropped 4; count of bases not matched to a gene: 9. Germline loops: CDR1 LNHDA, CDR2 SQIVND (reference sequence). The length of the CDR3 is 15 residues. CDR3 in DNA: TGTGCCAGTGCTCCGGGACAGGGACTTAATCAGCCCCAGCATTTT. As protein: CASAPGQGLNQPQHF. The whole variable domain, filled in from reference TRBV19 and TRBJ1-5, reads DGGITQSPKYLFRKEGQNVTLSCEQNLNHDAMYWYRQDPGQGLRLIYYSQIVNDFQKGDIAEGYSVSREKKESFPLTVTSAQKNPTAFYLCASAPGQGLNQPQHFGDGTRLSIL.

The V gene is TRBV30, the J gene TRBJ1-1; TRBD1 matches at 8 bases. The CDR3 is 14 amino acids. Germline V gene lookup returns CDR1 GTSNPN and CDR2 SVGIG (reference sequence). V was clipped by 3 bases and J by 1 base; unmatched bases: 4. This CDR3 is CAWSRTGWNTEAFF. Here the CDR3 DNA reads TGTGCCTGGAGCCGGACAGGGTGGAACACTGAAGCTTTCTTT.

The chain couples TRBV5-1 to TRBJ1-6, with 11 bases identical to TRBD1. With V trimmed by 1 base and J by 10 bases, 10 bases remained unmatched. Germline V gene sequence: CDR1 SGHRS, CDR2 YFSETQ. This CDR3 has 17 amino acids. CDR3 protein: CASSLFDGTGGQSPLHF. The CDR3, as DNA: TGCGCCAGCAGCTTGTTTGATGGGACAGGGGGACAATCACCCCTCCACTTT.

This sequence joins TRBV6-2 or TRBV6-3 and TRBJ1-1, with D tentatively TRBD1 (6 bases). With 2 bases removed from V and 4 bases from J, the gap between germline ends came to 17 bases. The CDR3 length is 16 residues. Germline loops: CDR1 MNHEY, CDR2 SVGEGT. CDR3 sequence (DNA): TGTGCCAGCAGTTACGAATATCCGGGGGGCCTCACTGAAGCTTTCTTT. Encoded protein: CASSYEYPGGLTEAFF.

The gene calls are TRBV7-2 and TRBJ2-3, with TRBD2 matching over 11 bases. The CDR3 loop spans 17 amino acids. V lost 5 bases and J lost 4; bases outside the gene matches: 11. In germline, CDR1 is SGHTA, CDR2 FQGNSA. The CDR3 is CASSKPLTSGMADTQYF. The CDR3 bases are TGTGCCAGCAGCAAACCCCTGACTAGCGGGATGGCAGATACGCAGTATTTT. Variable domain in full (rest from reference TRBV7-2 and TRBJ2-3): GAGVSQSPSNKVTEKGKDVELRCDPISGHTALYWYRQSLGQGLEFLIYFQGNSAPDKSGLPSDRFSAERTGGSVSTLTIQRTQQEDSAVYLCASSKPLTSGMADTQYFGPGTRLTVL.

The rearrangement links TRBV30 to TRBJ1-5; TRBD1 might be the D (6 bases). This CDR3 has 16 residues. The germline V gene encodes CDR1 GTSNPN and CDR2 SVGIG (reference sequence). Trimming pared 0 bases from V and 2 bases from J, leaving 14 bases between. The CDR3 is CAWSVGGRQCNQPQHF. The CDR3 DNA reads as TGTGCCTGGAGTGTGGGGGGGCGCCAATGCAATCAGCCCCAGCATTTT.

This chain joins TRBV7-2 and TRBJ2-5, with D possibly matching TRBD1 (5 bases). Germline V CDR1 and CDR2: SGHTA, FQGNSA. The CDR3 has 15 residues. The ends were cut back, 4 bases at V and 5 bases at J, with 17 bases in the middle. The CDR3 here is CASSSIGHLVETQYF. DNA of the CDR3: TGTGCCAGCAGCTCCATTGGACATTTGGTGGAGACCCAGTACTTC.

In DNA, the CDR3 is TGCGCCAGCAGCATACCGACAGGTGACACCTACGAGCAGTACTTC. Translating gives CASSIPTGDTYEQYF. The chain recombines TRBV5-1 with TRBJ2-7; D might be TRBD1 (6 bases). The CDR3 is 15 amino acids. Germline V gene data show CDR1 as SGHRS and CDR2 as YFSETQ. The germline V and J ends were trimmed by 4 bases and 2 bases, with 16 bases remaining between them.

The rearrangement links TRBV20-1 to TRBJ1-2; no reliable D call. Trimming shortened V by 1 base and J by 6 bases, and 6 bases separated the two germline ends. CDR3 length: 11 residues. CDR1 is DFQATT, CDR2 SNEGSKA, per germline (reference sequence). Written as DNA, the CDR3 is TGCAGTGCTAGAGTCGGTGATGGCTACACCTTC. As protein: CSARVGDGYTF.

The rearrangement joins TRBV28 to TRBJ2-7, with TRBD1 matching over 7 bases. Germline V gene lookup returns CDR1 MDHEN and CDR2 SYDVKM. The V and J ends lost 3 bases and 4 bases, in that order; junction bases with no gene match: 6. The CDR3 has 14 residues. The CDR3 DNA reads as TGTGCCAGCAGTTTCTCGACAGGGCAGTACGAGCAGTACTTC. Translation: CASSFSTGQYEQYF.

This chain uses TRBV10-3 with TRBJ2-2; perhaps TRBD1 as D (5 bases). Trimming took off 4 bases at V and 3 bases at J, with 9 bases between the two ends. This CDR3 region has 14 residues. Germline loops: CDR1 ENHRY, CDR2 SYGVKD. CDR3 sequence (DNA): TGTGCCATCAGTGCCAGGGTGGACACCGGGGAGCTGTTTTTT. Its translation is CAISARVDTGELFF.

This chain joins TRBV29-1 and TRBJ1-2, with D tentatively TRBD1 (6 bases). V lost 6 bases, J lost 3 bases, and 14 bases lay in between. The CDR3 is 13 amino acids. CDR1 is SQVTM, CDR2 ANQGSEA, per germline. In DNA form, the CDR3 reads TGCAGCGTCCCGGACAGAGACGACTATGGCTACACCTTC. This codes for CSVPDRDDYGYTF. The complete variable domain, with remaining parts taken from reference TRBV29-1 and TRBJ1-2, reads SAVISQKPSRDICQRGTSLTIQCQVDSQVTMMFWYRQQPGQSLTLIATANQGSEATYESGFVIDKFPISRPNLTFSTLTVSNMSPEDSSIYLCSVPDRDDYGYTFGSGTRLTVV.

The chain couples TRBV7-9 to TRBJ2-2, with TRBD2 matching over 11 bases. There are 15 residues in the CDR3. With V trimmed by 2 bases and J by 8 bases, 4 bases remained unmatched. Germline V gives CDR1 SEHNR, CDR2 FQNEAQ (reference sequence). CDR3 in DNA: TGTGCCAGCAGCTTAACTAGCGGGAGCGGAGGGGAGCTGTTTTTT. Protein sequence: CASSLTSGSGGELFF.

This chain links TRBV7-9 with TRBJ2-2, with D maybe TRBD2 (6 bases). CDR1 is SEHNR and CDR2 is FQNEAQ in the germline V gene (reference sequence). CDR3 length equals 16 residues. Trimming pared 5 bases from V and 4 bases from J, leaving 17 bases between. CDR3 DNA: TGTGCCAGCAGCGAAAGAAGGATCGGGGGCACCGGGGAGCTGTTTTTT. Its translation is CASSERRIGGTGELFF.

This chain connects TRBV18 to TRBJ2-1, with TRBD2 matching over 8 bases. The CDR3 length is 13 residues. The germline V gene encodes CDR1 KGHSH and CDR2 LQKENI. V trimming: 2 bases; J trimming: 8 bases; junction bases outside the gene matches: 2. The DNA of the CDR3 is TGTGCCAGCTCACCAGCACTAGCGGATGAGCAGTTCTTC. This sequence encodes CASSPALADEQFF.

The chain links TRBV25-1 to TRBJ2-3, with D possibly TRBD1 on 6 matching bases. There are 14 residues in the CDR3. Looked up from germline, CDR1 is MGHDK and CDR2 is SYGVNS. Trimming left V 4 bases short and J 3 bases short, with 11 bases between. The CDR3 is CASSGGQRTDTQYF. The CDR3 DNA follows: TGTGCCAGCAGTGGAGGACAGAGAACAGATACGCAGTATTTT.